This is a list of T cell receptor beta chains from one sample in a study of T cell repertoires in cytomegalovirus infection. The antigens for these receptors are not known. TCRdb reanalysed the reads using MiXCR and keeps one entry per CDR3 protein. The data contain 95,000 to 150,000 distinct CDR3 sequences, 30% to 40% of them singletons. Here the sequenced sample was CD8+ T cells from cultured PBMCs, taken from culture after CMV antigen stimulation. The source is a human donor in good health (CMV status not recorded). Some clones in this sample may be carry-over from other donors' samples. The CDR3 runs from the conserved cysteine through the conserved F or W. A D gene is named only where the DNA matches it firmly. Size is omitted from some rows. Given values are once, few, many or a class for expanded clones.

cdr3_nt cdr3_aa d_call clone_size j_call v_call
TGTGCCAGCACCAGCTCCTACGCGAACACCGGGGAGCTGTTTTTT CASTSSYANTGELFF . . TRBJ2-2 TRBV7-6
TGTGCCAGCAGTTTATCTGGGAGCTCTGGAAACACCATATATTTT CASSLSGSSGNTIYF . . TRBJ1-3 TRBV27
TGTGCCAGCAGTTTAACGCCTAACACCCGGGGATCACCCCTCCACTTT CASSLTPNTRGSPLHF . . TRBJ1-6 TRBV28
TGTGCCAGCAGCCCTAAAGGGTACAGGGGGAAAAATGAGCAGTTCTTC CASSPKGYRGKNEQFF TRBD1 many TRBJ2-1 TRBV14
TGTGCCAGCAGCTTAACACAGGGGGGATACAATGAGCAGTTCTTC CASSLTQGGYNEQFF TRBD1 . TRBJ2-1 TRBV7-9
TGTGCCAGCAGCTTTAGGGGGGGCAGTGAGAACGAGCAGTACTTC CASSFRGGSENEQYF . few TRBJ2-7 TRBV7-8
TGTGCCGGTGGGAAGCCGGGCACAGATACGCAGTATTTT CAGGKPGTDTQYF . . TRBJ2-3 TRBV5-4
TGTGCCAGCAGCTTAGGTGGAGGACAGGTCTATGGCTACACCTTC CASSLGGGQVYGYTF TRBD1 few TRBJ1-2 TRBV7-2
TGTGCCAGCGCAGGGCTAGGACACACAGATACGCAGTATTTT CASAGLGHTDTQYF . . TRBJ2-3 TRBV27
TGTGCCAGCAGCTTCACAGGGCTGAACACCGGGGAGCTGTTTTTT CASSFTGLNTGELFF . many TRBJ2-2 TRBV7-2
TGTGCCAGTACCCGGTTTAGCGGGGGGCCGGCCGGCACAGATACGCAGTATTTT CASTRFSGGPAGTDTQYF TRBD2 few TRBJ2-3 TRBV19
TGTGCCAGCAGTTTACCCGGACTAGGGAACAATGAGCAGTTCTTC CASSLPGLGNNEQFF TRBD2 few TRBJ2-1 TRBV27
TGTGCCAGCAGCTTTGGCGGTACAGATACGCAGTATTTT CASSFGGTDTQYF . many TRBJ2-3 TRBV7-2
TGTGCCAGCAGTGCCACAGGGATCGACGAGCAGTACTTC CASSATGIDEQYF . . TRBJ2-7 TRBV6-1
TGTGCCAGCAGCCAAGATCTGTCAGACGCCCTGACTCTAAATGAAAAACTGTTTTTT CASSQDLSDALTLNEKLFF . . TRBJ1-4 TRBV3-1
TGTGCTAGTGGTTTGGTAGGAGGGGAAAGGTGTGGCTACACCTTC CASGLVGGERCGYTF . . TRBJ1-2 TRBV12-5
TGTGCCAGCAGTTTTACCCAACAGGTGCCGGGGCAAGAGACCCAGTACTTC CASSFTQQVPGQETQYF . . TRBJ2-5 TRBV12-3/TRBV12-4
TGCGCCAGCAGCCGAACCCCACGGGACAGGTGGACCGAGCAGTACTTC CASSRTPRDRWTEQYF TRBD1 few TRBJ2-7 TRBV5-1
TGTGCCAGTAGTGTCGGGTCCACTGAAGCTTTCTTT CASSVGSTEAFF . . TRBJ1-1 TRBV19
TGTGCCAGCAGAAATCCGGGCAGTGGAGACTCTGGAAACACCATATATTTT CASRNPGSGDSGNTIYF . few TRBJ1-3 TRBV12-3/TRBV12-4
TGTGCCAGCAGCCCGAGCGGGTCCCGCACAGATACGCAGTATTTT CASSPSGSRTDTQYF . many TRBJ2-3 TRBV7-3
TGTGCCGGAGGCCTTTATAGCAATCAGCCCCAGCATTTT CAGGLYSNQPQHF . few TRBJ1-5 TRBV19
TGTGCCAGCAGCTTAACGGGGATCCAGATCGTGCAGATGAACACTGAAGCTTTCTTT CASSLTGIQIVQMNTEAFF . few TRBJ1-1 TRBV7-8
TGTGCCAGCAGAGCCGCGGATCCCCATCAGCCCCAGCATTTT CASRAADPHQPQHF . few TRBJ1-5 TRBV12-3/TRBV12-4
TGTGCCAGCAGTTTTGCGGAGCGAGCCTACGAGCAGTACTTC CASSFAERAYEQYF . few TRBJ2-7 TRBV12-3/TRBV12-4
TGTGCCAGCAGCTTAGCAACTAGCGGGGATGCACGGTCAGATACGCAGTATTTT CASSLATSGDARSDTQYF TRBD2 few TRBJ2-3 TRBV7-6
TGTGCCAGCAGCGAAAGGACAGGGGTCTACAATGAGCAGTTCTTC CASSERTGVYNEQFF TRBD1 few TRBJ2-1 TRBV12-3/TRBV12-4
TGTGCCAGCGATCCAGGGACTAGCGGGGCAGCCGACGAGCAGTACTTC CASDPGTSGAADEQYF TRBD2 few TRBJ2-7 TRBV28
TGTGCCAGCAGCCCTCGACCCGGGACTAGCGCGGGACTAACAGAGCAGTTCTTC CASSPRPGTSAGLTEQFF TRBD2 . TRBJ2-1 TRBV6-5
TGCGCCAGCAGCCAAGATCTTCGGTGGGCAGGCGAGCAGTTCTTC CASSQDLRWAGEQFF . many TRBJ2-1 TRBV4-1
TGTGCTAGTCATTTGGCTGGGAGTGAGACTGAAGCTTTCTTT CASHLAGSETEAFF . . TRBJ1-1 TRBV12-5
TGTGCCAGCAGCGACCCGGACAGGGGGCACACTGAAGCTTTCTTT CASSDPDRGHTEAFF TRBD1 few TRBJ1-1 TRBV7-9
TGTGCCAGCAGTTTAGCGCCAGGCGACCTGCGGGGCTACACCTTC CASSLAPGDLRGYTF . few TRBJ1-2 TRBV12-3/TRBV12-4
TGTGCCAGCTCACCTGTGGACAGGAGAGGCACCGGGGAGCTGTTTTTT CASSPVDRRGTGELFF TRBD1 . TRBJ2-2 TRBV18
TGCAGTGCTCCGGACCCCATGAGCACAACTAATGAAAAACTGTTTTTT CSAPDPMSTTNEKLFF . . TRBJ1-4 TRBV20-1
TGTGCCAGCAGTTATCCGGCGGTGTCGAATGAAAAACTGTTTTTT CASSYPAVSNEKLFF . . TRBJ1-4 TRBV6-6
TGTGCCAGCATTGGGGACAACGCGTTCTCTGGAAACACCATATATTTT CASIGDNAFSGNTIYF . . TRBJ1-3 TRBV2
TGTGCCAGCACACCCGTAGACTCTGTGAATGAGCAGTTCTTC CASTPVDSVNEQFF . . TRBJ2-1 TRBV27
TGTGCCAGCAGTCTACGCAGGGGAGTCACAGATACGCAGTATTTT CASSLRRGVTDTQYF . . TRBJ2-3 TRBV27
TGCAGTGCTAGTCGGACAGGGAGCTCCTACGAGCAGTACTTC CSASRTGSSYEQYF TRBD1 . TRBJ2-7 TRBV20-1
TGTGCCAGCAGTTTGGAGGGAACCGGGGAGCTGTTTTTT CASSLEGTGELFF . many TRBJ2-2 TRBV12-3/TRBV12-4
TGTGCCAGCAGCCACCAACAGGGCGCCGGGGAGCTGTTTTTT CASSHQQGAGELFF . many TRBJ2-2 TRBV7-6
TGTGCCAGCAGCGTAGGTGGCGGGGGAACCTACGAGCAGTACTTC CASSVGGGGTYEQYF TRBD2 . TRBJ2-7 TRBV9
TGTGCCAGCAAGGAAGGGGTCTTGCTGACTGAAGCTTTCTTT CASKEGVLLTEAFF . few TRBJ1-1 TRBV2
TGTGCCAGCAGCTTGCATCTGGGGGCCGCCTACAATGAGCAGTTCTTC CASSLHLGAAYNEQFF . . TRBJ2-1 TRBV7-2
TGTGCCAGCAGTGACGCGGGACGGGTAGGATACGAGCAGTACTTC CASSDAGRVGYEQYF . few TRBJ2-7 TRBV6-1
TGTGCCAGCAGCTCCCAGGGGGGGTGGGCAGATACGCAGTATTTT CASSSQGGWADTQYF . many TRBJ2-3 TRBV7-6
TGTGCCACCAGCAGGGCGAGGACGGACGTTCGGGAAAAACTGTTTTTT CATSRARTDVREKLFF . once TRBJ1-4 TRBV15
TGTGCCAGCAGTTGGGACGCGGGTCGGTACGAGCAGTACTTC CASSWDAGRYEQYF . few TRBJ2-7 TRBV6-2/TRBV6-3
TGTGCCAGCAGCTTAGAGGGAGGCTCTAATGAAAAACTGTTTTTT CASSLEGGSNEKLFF . . TRBJ1-4 TRBV7-6
TGTGCCAGCAGCCCCCCGGGACTAGCGGGAGGGCTACGTAACAATGAGCAGTTCTTC CASSPPGLAGGLRNNEQFF TRBD2 . TRBJ2-1 TRBV7-9
TGTGCCAGCAGTTTAGCAGAGCTTGGCTACACCTTC CASSLAELGYTF . . TRBJ1-2 TRBV12-3/TRBV12-4
TGCGCCAGCAGAATGGGGTCAGACAGTCTCTTAACAACTAATGAAAAACTGTTTTTT CASRMGSDSLLTTNEKLFF . many TRBJ1-4 TRBV5-1
TGTGCCAGCAGCCGCACAGGGCCCCCCCAGCATTTT CASSRTGPPQHF . . TRBJ1-5 TRBV28
TGCGCCAGCAGTCAAACTCGGGACAGGAGAGGGCTGGGGGAGCAGTACTTC CASSQTRDRRGLGEQYF TRBD1 . TRBJ2-7 TRBV23-1
TGTGCCAGCAGCGAATACACCATATATTTT CASSEYTIYF . few TRBJ1-3 TRBV7-9
TGCGCCAGCAGCTTGGCCTATGGAGGTACGGACGAGCAGTACTTC CASSLAYGGTDEQYF . few TRBJ2-7 TRBV5-1
TGTGCCAGCAGAATGGGACAGGGAACTTACGAGCAGTACTTC CASRMGQGTYEQYF TRBD1 many TRBJ2-7 TRBV28
TGTGCCAGCAGTTACACTTGGACAGAAATGAACACTGAAGCTTTCTTT CASSYTWTEMNTEAFF . many TRBJ1-1 TRBV6-2/TRBV6-3
TGTGCCAGTAGTATCGCCGACAGCCGCTCCTACGAGCAGTACTTC CASSIADSRSYEQYF . . TRBJ2-7 TRBV19